Given below is one TCR beta chain in context. This record belongs to a study of blood T cell repertoires in COVID-19. CDR1 and CDR2 from the germline V gene are MNHEY and SVGAGI. The CDR3 sequence is 12 residues long. Trimming took off 6 bases at V and 5 bases at J, with 10 bases between the two ends. The protocol was immunoSEQ multiplex PCR, while the TCRdb copy is restricted to in-frame clones and leaves out a portion. The sample gives 190,000 or so clones, over 75% of which show up once; roughly 2.6% is in the top ten. The specimen sequenced was peripheral blood. The chain couples TRBV6-5 to TRBJ1-2; D is possibly TRBD1 (5 bases). The origin of this receptor is a man aged 40-50 years with active or convalescent COVID-19. CDR3 amino acids: CASREAGYGYTF. The CDR3, as DNA: TGTGCCAGCAGAGAGGCAGGGTATGGCTACACCTTC.